This entry features one TCR beta chain sequence. V was shortened by 6 bases and J by 4 bases, with 13 bases between the two germline ends. Germline V gene sequence: CDR1 MNHEY, CDR2 SMNVEV (reference sequence). The CDR3 consists of 14 residues. The entry originates in a study of beta chain features in type 1 diabetes. Sorting of CD4+ naive, central memory, regulatory and stem cell-like memory cells was performed via CD45RO/CCR7/CD25/CD127/CD95/CD27. Expressed TCRB transcripts got sequenced, as all isolated RNA was reverse transcribed. Some clones are missing from TCRdb's copy, which holds only in-frame ones; the method was immunoSEQ multiplex PCR. Of under 300,000 clones in the sample, less than 35% are singletons; the top ten hold 3.5% to 4%.

The sample taken for sequencing was central memory CD4+ T cells from blood. The V call is TRBV27, the J call TRBJ2-1; possibly TRBD2 for D (5 bases). The TCR was taken from a man aged 30-40 years in good health. The CDR3 coding sequence is TGTGCCAGCAGCCCTAGGCGGGTATACAATGAGCAGTTCTTC. Protein: CASSPRRVYNEQFF.